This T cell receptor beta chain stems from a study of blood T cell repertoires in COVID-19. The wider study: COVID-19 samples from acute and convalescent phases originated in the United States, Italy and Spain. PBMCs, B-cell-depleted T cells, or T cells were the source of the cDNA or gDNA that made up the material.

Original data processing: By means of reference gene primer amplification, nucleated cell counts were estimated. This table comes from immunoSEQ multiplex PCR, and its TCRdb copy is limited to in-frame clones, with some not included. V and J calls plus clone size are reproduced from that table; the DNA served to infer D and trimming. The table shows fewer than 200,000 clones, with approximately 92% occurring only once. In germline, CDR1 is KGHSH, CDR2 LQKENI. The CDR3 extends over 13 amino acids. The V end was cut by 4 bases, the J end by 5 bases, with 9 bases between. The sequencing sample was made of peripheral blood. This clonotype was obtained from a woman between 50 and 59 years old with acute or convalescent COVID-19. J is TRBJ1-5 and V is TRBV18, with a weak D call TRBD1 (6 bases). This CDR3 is CASSQGGDQPQHF. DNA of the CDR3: TGTGCCAGCTCACAGGGGGGGGATCAGCCCCAGCATTTT.